Below, 5 T cell receptor beta chains from the same sample are listed, as sequenced in a study of control samples from healthy donors and cancer patients. Sequenced by immunoSEQ multiplex PCR; TCRdb stores in-frame clones only, minus some. Of over 85,000 clones listed, under 95% are singletons. The sample consisted of blood. Source of these receptors: a woman aged 18 to 35 in good health.

The rearrangement links TRBV24-1 to TRBJ1-2; D may be TRBD1 (6 bases). This CDR3 contains 12 residues. The ends were cut back, 5 bases at V and 4 bases at J, with 7 bases in the middle. Germline V CDR1 and CDR2: KGHDR, SFDVKD. CDR3 loop: CATSAGVYGYTF. CDR3 in DNA: TGTGCCACCAGTGCAGGGGTCTATGGCTACACCTTC.

This rearrangement joins TRBV6-5 to TRBJ2-3; perhaps D is TRBD1 or TRBD2 (5 bases each). Trimming took 6 bases from V and 3 from J, leaving 16 bases between them. The CDR3 totals 15 residues. The germline gives CDR1 MNHEY, CDR2 SVGAGI. CDR3: CASSYGAPATDTQYF. CDR3 nucleotides: TGTGCCAGCAGCTACGGGGCGCCCGCGACAGATACGCAGTATTTT.

The chain uses TRBV5-5 and TRBJ2-2; D might be TRBD1 (7 bases). This CDR3 comprises 14 residues. Germline V gene sequence: CDR1 SGHKS, CDR2 YYEKEE (reference sequence). The V end lost 4 bases, the J end lost 6 bases, and 13 bases lay between the germline ends. CDR3: CASSERRGPGELFF. The CDR3 nucleotides read TGTGCCAGCAGCGAACGGAGGGGGCCCGGGGAGCTGTTTTTT.

This clone has more than one count but fewer than ten. The chain has TRBV10-3 and TRBJ2-3; D uncertain. The V gene's germline CDR1 is ENHRY and CDR2 SYGVKD. This CDR3 contains 13 residues. In DNA, the CDR3 is TGTGCGAGAAACGGTCCCGGCACAGATACGCAGTATTTT. It encodes CARNGPGTDTQYF.

The chain recombines TRBV6-5 with TRBJ2-7; 11 bases are shared with TRBD2. The CDR3 totals 16 residues. The germline gives CDR1 MNHEY, CDR2 SVGAGI. V lost 4 bases, J lost 0 bases, and 5 bases stayed unmatched. CDR3 sequence reads: CASSSILAGVSYEQYF. The CDR3 region has the DNA TGTGCCAGCAGTTCGATACTAGCGGGGGTCTCCTACGAGCAGTACTTC.